Each of the 2 T cell receptor beta chains below was sequenced from the same sample in a study of control samples from healthy donors and cancer patients (dated by TCRdb to the early 2020s). The library was made by the immunoSEQ multiplex PCR assay. What TCRdb holds here is the immuneACCESS table cut down to in-frame rearrangements. Part of the clones is not present; checked against another copy, under half of the missing clones reflect an unresolved V gene, and the others are unexplained. Here the sample has approximately 65,000 clones; about 90% occur a single time. About 20% of the sample is held by the ten biggest clonotypes. The specimen sequenced was PBMCs. The receptors here all came from a man aged 55 to 70 with lung cancer.

This chain joins TRBV7-3 and TRBJ2-4; 9 bases are a match to TRBD2. The junction had 2 bases not matched to a gene; V was cut back by 0 bases and J by 8 bases. The CDR3 runs to 14 residues. CDR1 and CDR2 from the germline V gene are SGHTA and FQGTGA. This CDR3 is CASSLTAGGDIQYF. The CDR3 coding sequence is TGTGCCAGCAGCTTAACAGCGGGGGGCGACATTCAGTACTTC.

V and J are TRBV5-1 and TRBJ2-7; 7 nucleotides align to TRBD1. The CDR3 is 13 amino acids. Per the germline V gene, CDR1 is SGHRS and CDR2 is YFSETQ. V lost 4 bases and J lost 3; bases outside the gene matches: 4. This chain's CDR3 is CASSGGQVYEQYF. The DNA of the CDR3 is TGCGCCAGCAGCGGCGGACAGGTCTACGAGCAGTACTTC.